These 3 T cell receptor beta chains were sequenced from one sample in a study of CD8 T cells in ankylosing spondylitis. MiXCR was run by TCRdb on the 5' RACE reads, yielding one entry per CDR3 protein. The sample lists 200,000 to 250,000 distinct CDR3 sequences, roughly a tenth seen once, with 2% to 3% in the top ten. The sequencing input was blood, either unsorted or a sorted T cell fraction (not recorded which). These receptors originate from a male donor with ankylosing spondylitis or in good health (not recorded which).

This clonotype was counted between two and nine times. The V call is TRBV20-1, the J call TRBJ2-5; D may be TRBD1 or TRBD2 (5 bases each). Germline assignment: CDR1 DFQATT and CDR2 SNEGSKA (reference sequence). V lost 0 bases and J lost 4, with 9 bases in between. The CDR3 consists of 13 residues. The CDR3: CSARDLGGETQYF. The CDR3 DNA reads TGCAGTGCTAGAGATCTTGGGGGAGAGACCCAGTACTTC.

This clonotype appeared many times. The chain joins TRBV30 to TRBJ2-7, with 10 bases aligning to TRBD1. The CDR3 totals 14 residues. The germline V gene encodes CDR1 GTSNPN and CDR2 SVGIG (reference sequence). The junction had 4 bases not matched to a gene; V was cut back by 1 base and J by 4 bases. As DNA, the CDR3 is TGTGCCTGGAGTGGCGGACAGGGGGAATACGAGCAGTACTTC. This gives the protein CAWSGGQGEYEQYF.

This clonotype was recorded at least ten times. The rearrangement uses TRBV5-1 and TRBJ1-2; 7 positions agree with TRBD1. This CDR3 spans 14 amino acids. Trimming at V came to 0 bases and at J to 4 bases, leaving 3 bases not matched to a gene. In germline, CDR1 is SGHRS, CDR2 YFSETQ. For the CDR3, the DNA is TGCGCCAGCAGCTTGGGACAGGGCGGCTATGGCTACACCTTC. Translated: CASSLGQGGYGYTF.